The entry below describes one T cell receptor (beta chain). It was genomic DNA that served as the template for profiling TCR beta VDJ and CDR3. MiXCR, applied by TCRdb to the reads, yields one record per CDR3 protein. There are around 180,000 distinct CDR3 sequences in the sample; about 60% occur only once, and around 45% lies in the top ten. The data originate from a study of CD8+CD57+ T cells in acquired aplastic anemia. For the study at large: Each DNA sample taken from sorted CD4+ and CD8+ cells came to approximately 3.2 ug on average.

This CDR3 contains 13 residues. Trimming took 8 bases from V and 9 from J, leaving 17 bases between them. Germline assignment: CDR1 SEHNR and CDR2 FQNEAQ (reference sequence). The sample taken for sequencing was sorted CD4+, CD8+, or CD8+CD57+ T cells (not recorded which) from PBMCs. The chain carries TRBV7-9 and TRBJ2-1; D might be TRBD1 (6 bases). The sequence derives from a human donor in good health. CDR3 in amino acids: CASQTGDFGEQFF. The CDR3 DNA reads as TGTGCCAGCCAGACAGGCGACTTCGGTGAGCAGTTCTTC.